Listed below are T cell receptor beta chains from one sample, sequenced in a study of blood T cell repertoires in COVID-19. TCRdb's copy holds only in-frame clones and misses some; the assay was immunoSEQ multiplex PCR. Here the sample spans some 140,000 clones, about 88% being singletons. Sequenced: PBMCs or T cells enriched from blood (not recorded which). The receptors here all came from a man aged 35 to 55 with acute COVID-19. CDR3s include the opening cysteine and the closing phenylalanine or tryptophan. The order of the fields is D gene, clone size, J gene, V gene, CDR3 DNA, CDR3 protein. The D gene is left open where the match is weak. Size is stated for part of the rows, as once, few or many counts, or as a class when the clone is expanded.

D: .
size: few
J: TRBJ1-6
V: TRBV18
DNA: TGTGCCAGCTCACCAGCAGGGAATAATTCACCCCTCCACTTT
CDR3: CASSPAGNNSPLHF

D: TRBD2
size: .
J: TRBJ2-3
V: TRBV27
DNA: TGTGCCAGCAGTTCTAGCGGGGGGGCCCGCGATACGCAGTATTTT
CDR3: CASSSSGGARDTQYF

D: .
size: .
J: TRBJ1-6
V: TRBV28
DNA: TGTGCCAGCAGTTCTGGCGGGGTAAATAATTCACCCCTCCACTTT
CDR3: CASSSGGVNNSPLHF

D: TRBD1
size: .
J: TRBJ1-5
V: TRBV6-5
DNA: TGTGCCAGCAGCTACACAGGGGGCAATCAGCCCCAGCATTTT
CDR3: CASSYTGGNQPQHF

D: .
size: .
J: TRBJ1-2
V: TRBV2
DNA: TGTGCCAGCAGTGAAGCTCGACAGGTCTATGGCTACACCTTC
CDR3: CASSEARQVYGYTF

D: TRBD2
size: .
J: TRBJ2-1
V: TRBV6-6
DNA: TGTGCCAGTGGCCTAGCGGGAGGAAATGAGCAGTTCTTC
CDR3: CASGLAGGNEQFF

D: TRBD1
size: .
J: TRBJ1-1
V: TRBV18
DNA: TGTGCCAGCTCTCCGGGACAGGCCACTGAAGCTTTCTTT
CDR3: CASSPGQATEAFF

D: TRBD2
size: .
J: TRBJ2-5
V: TRBV10-2
DNA: TGCGCCAGCAGTGACCAACTAGCGGTCCAAGAGACCCAGTACTTC
CDR3: CASSDQLAVQETQYF

D: TRBD1
size: .
J: TRBJ1-2
V: TRBV7-3
DNA: TGTGCCAGCAGCTCCGGGACAGGCCCTAAGGGCTACACCTTC
CDR3: CASSSGTGPKGYTF

D: .
size: .
J: TRBJ1-6
V: TRBV27
DNA: TGTGCCAGCAGTTCCCACAGGGAACCGACCCTCCACTTT
CDR3: CASSSHREPTLHF

D: TRBD2
size: .
J: TRBJ2-1
V: TRBV11-3
DNA: TGTGCCAGCAGCTTAAAAGCGGGAGTTGAGCAGTTCTTC
CDR3: CASSLKAGVEQFF

D: TRBD1
size: .
J: TRBJ2-2
V: TRBV7-3
DNA: TGTGCCAGCAGCTTAGACAGGGGCGGTTATAACACCGGGGAGCTGTTTTTT
CDR3: CASSLDRGGYNTGELFF

D: TRBD1
size: .
J: TRBJ1-6
V: TRBV18
DNA: TGTGCCAGCCAGGGGGGTCAGAATTCACCCCTCCACTTT
CDR3: CASQGGQNSPLHF